A single sample is the source of the 2 T cell receptor beta chains below, sequenced in a study of blood T cell repertoires in COVID-19. Libraries were prepared by immunoSEQ multiplex PCR; TCRdb keeps only in-frame clonotypes and omits some of them. The sample consists of approximately 150,000 clones, around four fifths of them appearing once. Material for sequencing was peripheral blood. These receptors were taken from a woman of 80 years or more with COVID-19, enrolled during active disease.

This chain links TRBV15 with TRBJ1-5; possible D gene TRBD1, 5 bases. Per the germline V gene, CDR1 is LNHNV and CDR2 is YYDKDF (reference sequence). This CDR3 is built from 14 residues. The V end was cut by 1 base, the J end by 3 bases, with 7 bases between. CDR3 DNA sequence: TGTGCCACCAGCAGAGGGACAATCAATCAGCCCCAGCATTTT. It encodes CATSRGTINQPQHF.

The DNA for the CDR3 is TGTGCCAGCAGTAGACTAGCGGGCCGCCGGGACGAGCAGTACTTC. This translates into CASSRLAGRRDEQYF. V usage is TRBV7-9 and J usage is TRBJ2-7; the match to TRBD2 covers 10 bases. Germline CDR1 reads SEHNR; CDR2 reads FQNEAQ (reference sequence). With V trimmed by 6 bases and J by 5 bases, 10 bases remained unmatched. This CDR3 comprises 15 residues.